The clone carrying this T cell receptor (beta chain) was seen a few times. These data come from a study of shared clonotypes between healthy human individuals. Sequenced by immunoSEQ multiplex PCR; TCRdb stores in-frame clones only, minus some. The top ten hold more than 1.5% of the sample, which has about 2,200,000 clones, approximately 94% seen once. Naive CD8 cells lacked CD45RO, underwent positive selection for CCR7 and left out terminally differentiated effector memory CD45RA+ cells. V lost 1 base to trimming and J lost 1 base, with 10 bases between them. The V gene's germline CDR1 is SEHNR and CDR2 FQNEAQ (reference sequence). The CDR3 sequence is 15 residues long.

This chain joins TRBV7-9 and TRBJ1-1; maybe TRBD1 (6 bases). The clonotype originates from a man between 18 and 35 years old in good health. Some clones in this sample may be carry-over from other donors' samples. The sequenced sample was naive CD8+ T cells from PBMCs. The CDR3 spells CASSLEGGRNTEAFF. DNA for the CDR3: TGTGCCAGCAGCTTAGAGGGGGGGCGGAACACTGAAGCTTTCTTT.